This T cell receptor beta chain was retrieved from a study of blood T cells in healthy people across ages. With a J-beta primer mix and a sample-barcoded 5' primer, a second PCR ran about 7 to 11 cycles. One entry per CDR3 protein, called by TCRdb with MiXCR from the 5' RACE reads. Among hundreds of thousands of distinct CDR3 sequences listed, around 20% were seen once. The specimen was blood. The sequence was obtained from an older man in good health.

The CDR3 region has the DNA TGTGCCAGCAGTTCCGGGACAGGGCGCACTACGAGCTCCTACGAGCAGTACTTC. Translation gives CASSSGTGRTTSSYEQYF. The genes are TRBV12-3 or TRBV12-4 and TRBJ2-7; 9 nucleotides align to TRBD1. The CDR3 has 18 amino acids. V lost 4 bases and J lost 0; bases outside the gene matches: 13.